The present T cell receptor (beta chain) was sequenced within a study of blood T cell repertoires in COVID-19 (dated by TCRdb to the early 2020s). The study in broad terms: Samples covering the acute and convalescent phases of COVID-19 were provided by collaborators in the United States, Italy and Spain. The prospective study material was composed of cDNA or gDNA derived from T cells, B-cell-depleted T cells, or PBMCs. Subjects who had been exposed to COVID-19, were actively infected with it, or had recovered from it provided the deeply sampled blood TCRbeta repertoires that made up the dataset. The repertoires were made available in a free public database intended to serve as a resource for research on the immune response to SARS-CoV-2. Samples were obtained from the ongoing ImmuneRACE study (first 160 participants) and from about 1,300 subjects provided by 6 global collaborators. A de-identified subject ID, COVID-19 status, age in years and sex were almost always included in the sample metadata. Where HLA class I and class II types were available, the types were taken from metadata supplied by the sample provider, not from assay-based typing.

On this clone: It has no known antigen specificity. It has no much larger one-base neighbor in the sample; base qualities were not kept.

Beyond this particular receptor, the publication reports: The amount of clinical and demographic metadata varied by source and participant and was provided uncurated.

The immunoSEQ Assay, a bias-controlled multiplex PCR, was used to amplify TCRbeta CDR3 regions from genomic DNA. In the original analysis: Within the assay, amplification of reference gene primers was used to estimate how many nucleated cells each sample contained. Sequence reads were collapsed and filtered to measure the absolute abundance of every unique TCRbeta CDR3 rearrangement. For each sample, productive Simpson clonality was calculated by taking the square root of Simpson's diversity index across productive rearrangements. Drawn from immuneACCESS, this table holds only the in-frame rearrangements with V and J called that TCRdb kept. Clones are partly lost; checked studies trace under half to an unresolved V gene and leave the rest unexplained. The V and J calls and clone size come from that table; D and trimming were worked out from the DNA. The sample table records approximately 54,000 clones; approximately 87% of these occur just once. Together, the top ten hold approximately 3.8% of the sample.

Collaborating institutions collected whole blood in K2EDTA tubes following their own protocols. For TCRbeta analysis, collaborators shipped samples as frozen whole blood, isolated PBMCs, or DNA extracted from either of those sample types. As encoded in the germline V gene (reference sequence), CDR1 is MNHEY while CDR2 is SMNVEV. There are 17 amino acids in the CDR3, from cysteine to phenylalanine inclusive. Of the read, only the CDR3 DNA is kept; its 51 bases are in frame from base 1. The junction shows trimming of 5 bases on V and 1 base on J, plus 18 bases between the germline ends. The sequence was obtained from a man aged 50 to 59 with acute or convalescent COVID-19. The chain was built from TRBV27 and TRBJ1-5; a tentative D match to TRBD1 spans 5 bases. The material sequenced was peripheral blood. The bases are TGTGCCAGCAGTCCCCGTATGCAGGGAGGGAGCAATCAGCCCCAGCATTTT. Its translation is CASSPRMQGGSNQPQHF.